This T cell receptor (beta chain) was identified during a study of blood T cell repertoires in COVID-19. Study-level background: Spain, Italy and the United States supplied samples that represented acute and convalescent COVID-19.

Using immunoSEQ multiplex PCR, the repertoire was profiled, and TCRdb retains in-frame clones only, with some absent. The sample carries 300,000 to 350,000 clones, roughly 87% recorded once. The V gene lost 6 bases and the J gene lost 3 bases, with 11 bases spanning the gap. Germline CDR1 and CDR2: SNHLY and FYNNEI. The CDR3 runs to 14 residues. During active infection, Seattle patients enrolled and were then monitored through disease. The origin of this receptor is a woman between 55 and 75 years old with COVID-19, enrolled during active disease. Sequencing was done on a sample of peripheral blood. This sequence joins TRBV2 and TRBJ1-4; tentatively, D is TRBD1 (5 bases). CDR3 DNA sequence: TGTGCCAGCAGCCGCGGGACGGCTAATGAAAAACTGTTTTTT. It codes for CASSRGTANEKLFF.